The clone carrying this TCR beta chain was observed a handful of times. Antigen specificity is unknown. The germline gives CDR1 SGDLS, CDR2 YYNGEE. The length of the CDR3 is 19 residues. With V trimmed by 4 bases and J by 5 bases, 17 bases remained unmatched. For TCRbeta, the library was prepared with unique molecular identifiers. Via MiXCR, TCRdb re-called the PCR reads, giving one row per CDR3 protein. The sample carries about 830,000 distinct CDR3 sequences, about 16% recorded once. This sample was taken from a study of T-cell reconstitution after alpha-beta-depleted transplantation in children. Overall study results and limits: Surviving thymic progenitors and recipient T cells were the source of high TCRbeta diversity at day 60 in some patients. Newly generated T cells supplied most T-cell counts and diversity one year post-transplant. Where alpha-beta T cells came from about two months after transplant was reportedly several hundred expanded graft clones.

This sequence joins TRBV9 and TRBJ2-3, with 12 nucleotides matching TRBD2. Sequencing used PBMCs, mostly from graft donor cells, obtained 360 days after TCRalphabeta/CD19-depleted stem cell transplant. This clonotype originated in a male patient younger than 18 who had a stem cell transplant for acute lymphoblastic leukemia, so the T cells may come from the graft donor. CDR3 in amino acids: CASSRLPGFELAGGDTQYF. Here the CDR3 DNA reads TGTGCCAGCAGCCGACTCCCTGGATTCGAACTAGCGGGAGGAGATACGCAGTATTTT.